Below are 11 T cell receptor beta chains sequenced from a single sample in a study of blood T cell repertoires in COVID-19 (dated by TCRdb to between 2020 and 2021). Libraries came from the immunoSEQ multiplex PCR assay. TCRdb stores this immuneACCESS table with in-frame sequences only. Part of the clones is absent; in the studies checked, under half of the shortfall reflects unresolved V genes, and no reason is known for the rest. The sample contains over 200,000 clones, around 82% of them found a single time. The ten most abundant clones make up about 12% of the sample. Sequenced sample: peripheral blood. Receptors originate from a woman aged 40 to 55 with acute or convalescent COVID-19.

The genes are TRBV2 and TRBJ1-4; possible D gene TRBD1, 5 bases. From germline, CDR1 is SNHLY and CDR2 FYNNEI. Trimming cost V 3 bases and J 6 bases, with 11 bases left between them. The length of the CDR3 is 14 residues. The chain's CDR3 is CASSDQGKDEKLFF. The DNA of the CDR3 is TGTGCCAGCAGTGACCAGGGAAAGGATGAAAAACTGTTTTTT.

V gene TRBV23-1 combines with J gene TRBJ2-5; TRBD2 matches at 8 bases. TRBV23-1 is known as an ORF, though its function is uncertain. V lost 4 bases and J lost 11; bases outside the gene matches: 6. The CDR3 is 12 residues long. The CDR3 here is CASSPSGSWQYF. CDR3 nucleotide sequence: TGCGCCAGCAGTCCCAGCGGGAGTTGGCAGTACTTC.

The chain has TRBV19 and TRBJ1-2; no clear D gene. CDR1 LNHDA and CDR2 SQIVND come from the germline V gene (reference sequence). The ends were cut back, 3 bases at V and 4 bases at J, with 12 bases in the middle. The CDR3 has 14 residues. CDR3 amino acids: CASSIGGEFYGYTF. Here the CDR3 DNA reads TGTGCCAGTAGTATTGGTGGGGAGTTCTATGGCTACACCTTC.

This clone was found once. This chain connects TRBV5-1 to TRBJ2-7, with TRBD2 identical over 14 bases. The CDR3 spans 18 residues. Germline V gene sequence: CDR1 SGHRS, CDR2 YFSETQ. The ends lost 7 bases at V and 2 bases at J; junction bases unmatched: 14. CDR3 DNA: TGCGCCAGCTCCCGCGGGGAGGGACTAGCGGGGGCCCCCTACGAGCAGTACTTC. This gives the protein CASSRGEGLAGAPYEQYF.

This chain links TRBV18 with TRBJ1-1; D is undetermined. V lost 6 bases and J lost 7, with 15 bases in between. The length of the CDR3 is 13 residues. In germline, CDR1 is KGHSH, CDR2 LQKENI. Written as DNA, the CDR3 is TGTGCCAGCTCTCAGGTGGGCGGGGATGAAGCTTTCTTT. This sequence encodes CASSQVGGDEAFF.

The table lists this clone with a count of one. The gene calls are TRBV24-1 and TRBJ2-3; 7 bases match TRBD2. Trimming cost V 4 bases and J 1 base; bases outside gene matches: 4. Germline V lookup: CDR1 KGHDR, CDR2 SFDVKD. The CDR3 is 15 amino acids. CDR3 in amino acids: CATSEAAGGTDTQYF. The CDR3 region has the DNA TGTGCCACCAGTGAGGCTGCGGGAGGCACAGATACGCAGTATTTT.

This rearrangement joins TRBV4-2 to TRBJ2-3; 8 nucleotides agree with TRBD2. J gave up 4 bases and V 1 base, and 10 bases lay outside the gene matches. The CDR3 is 17 amino acids. The germline V gene encodes CDR1 LGHNA and CDR2 YNFKEQ. CDR3 nucleotide sequence: TGTGCCAGCAGCCAAGCCGGGACTAGTTCAATCGCAGATACGCAGTATTTT. Its translation: CASSQAGTSSIADTQYF.

This chain links TRBV3-1 (or the pseudogene TRBV3-2) with TRBJ2-1; perhaps TRBD2 as D (7 bases). V lost 4 bases and J lost 4, with 20 bases in between. Per germline, CDR1 LGHDT and CDR2 YNNKEL (reference sequence). There are 17 residues in the CDR3. In DNA, the CDR3 is TGTGCCAGCAGCCGATGGGGGGGGGCAACCGGTTACAATGAGCAGTTCTTC. This translates into CASSRWGGATGYNEQFF.

The chain joins TRBV6-5 to TRBJ1-1, with unresolved D. CDR3 size: 14 residues. CDR1 and CDR2 (germline): MNHEY, SVGAGI. The V end lost 4 bases, the J end lost 4 bases, and 13 bases lay between the germline ends. As DNA, the CDR3 is TGTGCCAGCAGTTTTTGGCGGTTGGGCACTGAAGCTTTCTTT. Translation gives CASSFWRLGTEAFF.

The chain uses TRBV7-2 and TRBJ2-2; tentatively, D is TRBD2 (6 bases). From germline, CDR1 is SGHTA and CDR2 FQGNSA. The CDR3 is made up of 15 amino acids. V lost 4 bases and J 1 base, leaving 10 bases between the germline ends. CDR3 amino acids: CASSSPRGNTGELFF. CDR3 coding DNA: TGTGCCAGCAGCTCCCCGCGGGGGAACACCGGGGAGCTGTTTTTT.

J is TRBJ2-7 and V is TRBV30; 11 positions match TRBD2. Germline V gene lookup returns CDR1 GTSNPN and CDR2 SVGIG (reference sequence). This CDR3 is 22 amino acids long. The ends lost 4 bases at V and 4 bases at J; junction bases unmatched: 30. CDR3 amino acids: CAWNNPRWSRLAGGPSPYEQYF. The CDR3 DNA is TGTGCCTGGAACAATCCCCGTTGGTCTAGGTTAGCGGGGGGGCCGTCGCCTTACGAGCAGTACTTC.